These 9 T cell receptor beta chains originate from one sample sequenced in a study of lymphopenia after photon versus proton radiotherapy. The method was immunoSEQ multiplex PCR; TCRdb's version includes in-frame clones alone and lacks a portion of them. The sample lists 30,000 to 35,000 clones, 80% to 90% occurring once. Material: peripheral blood, obtained from a patient treated with proton-based radiotherapy. Every receptor here comes from a woman aged 70-85 years with pancreatic cancer. Some clones in this sample may be carry-over from other donors' samples.

This sequence joins TRBV19 and TRBJ1-2, with a tentative D call TRBD1 (6 bases). Trimming stripped 7 bases from V and 1 base from J, with 13 bases between. The CDR3 runs to 14 residues. The germline CDR1 and CDR2 sequences are LNHDA and SQIVND (reference sequence). This CDR3 is CASKPTGINYGYTF. The CDR3 DNA reads TGTGCCAGTAAGCCGACAGGAATTAACTATGGCTACACCTTC.

The chain employs TRBV7-6 and TRBJ1-2, with D tentatively TRBD1 (5 bases). V was trimmed by 1 base and J by 8 bases, leaving 11 bases between them. This CDR3 is 13 amino acids long. Germline CDR1 and CDR2: SGHVS and FNYEAQ. The CDR3 DNA follows: TGTGCCAGCAGCTTAGAGGGAAGGGACGGCTACACCTTC. Its translation is CASSLEGRDGYTF.

The gene calls are TRBV7-2 and TRBJ1-1, with a possible D match to TRBD1 (5 bases). There are 13 residues in the CDR3. Germline V gene sequence: CDR1 SGHTA, CDR2 FQGNSA. Trimming took 5 bases from V and 4 from J, leaving 11 bases between them. The CDR3 bases are TGTGCCAGCAGCCTTACGGGGGGCACTGAAGCTTTCTTT. Protein sequence: CASSLTGGTEAFF.

The chain joins TRBV7-9 to TRBJ1-1; tentatively, D is TRBD1 (6 bases). The CDR3 spans 14 residues. Trimming took 4 bases from V and 0 from J, leaving 9 bases between them. Per the germline V gene, CDR1 is SEHNR and CDR2 is FQNEAQ (reference sequence). The CDR3 loop is CASSWTAMNTEAFF. CDR3 coding DNA: TGTGCCAGCAGCTGGACAGCTATGAACACTGAAGCTTTCTTT. Together with reference TRBV7-9 and TRBJ1-1, the CDR3 gives the full variable domain: DTGVSQNPRHKITKRGQNVTFRCDPISEHNRLYWYRQTLGQGPEFLTYFQNEAQLEKSRLLSDRFSAERPKGSFSTLEIQRTEQGDSAMYLCASSWTAMNTEAFFGQGTRLTVV.

This chain links TRBV29-1 with TRBJ2-1, with no clear D. V was shortened by 6 bases and J by 8 bases, with 23 bases between the two germline ends. Germline values: CDR1 SQVTM, CDR2 ANQGSEA. The CDR3 length is 15 residues. The CDR3 loop reads CSVFPDPARGDEQFF. Written as DNA, the CDR3 is TGCAGCGTCTTTCCCGATCCTGCCAGAGGCGATGAGCAGTTCTTC.

This rearrangement joins TRBV5-4 to TRBJ2-7; no reliable D call. The CDR3 is 10 amino acids. V shed 10 bases and J shed 12 bases, with 17 bases lying between them. CDR1 is SGHNT and CDR2 is YYREEE in the germline V gene (reference sequence). The DNA for the CDR3 is TGTGCCGGAAGCGTAAGGGAAGCGTACTTC. Its protein product is CAGSVREAYF.

V and J are TRBV5-1 and TRBJ2-7; 11 bases fit TRBD1. The CDR3 is 14 residues long. J gave up 2 bases and V 3 bases, and 1 base lay outside the gene matches. Germline CDR1 reads SGHRS; CDR2 reads YFSETQ. CDR3 in DNA: TGCGCCAGCAGCTCGGACAGGGGGCCCTACGAGCAGTACTTC. It encodes CASSSDRGPYEQYF.

This chain links TRBV27 with TRBJ1-1; 8 nucleotides match TRBD1. The CDR3 has 13 amino acids. The V segment lost 4 bases and the J segment 12 bases; nucleotides outside the gene matches: 10. Germline values: CDR1 MNHEY, CDR2 SMNVEV (reference sequence). DNA of the CDR3: TGTGCCAGCAGTTCCTCCGGGACAGGTTTATCTTTCTTT. This sequence encodes CASSSSGTGLSFF.

The chain has TRBV9 and TRBJ2-6, with 15 bases aligning to TRBD2. V shed 4 bases, J shed 1 base, and the junction held 9 bases outside the gene matches. The CDR3 is made up of 20 amino acids. The germline CDR1 and CDR2 sequences are SGDLS and YYNGEE. In DNA form, the CDR3 reads TGTGCCAGCAGCCCCCGGATCGGACTAGCGGGAGGGTCTGGGGCCAACGTCCTGACTTTC. It is translated as CASSPRIGLAGGSGANVLTF.